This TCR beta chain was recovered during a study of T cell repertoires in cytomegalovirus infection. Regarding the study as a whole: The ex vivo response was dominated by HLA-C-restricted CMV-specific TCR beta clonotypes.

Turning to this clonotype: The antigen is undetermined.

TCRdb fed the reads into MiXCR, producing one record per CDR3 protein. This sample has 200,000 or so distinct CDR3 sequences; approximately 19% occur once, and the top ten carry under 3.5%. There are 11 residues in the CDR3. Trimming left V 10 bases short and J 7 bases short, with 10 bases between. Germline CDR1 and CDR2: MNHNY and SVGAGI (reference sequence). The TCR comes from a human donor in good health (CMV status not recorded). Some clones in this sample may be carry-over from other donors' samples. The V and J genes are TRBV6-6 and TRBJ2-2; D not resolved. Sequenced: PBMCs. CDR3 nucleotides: TGTGCCACCATGGGTAACGGGGAGCTGTTTTTT. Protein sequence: CATMGNGELFF.